Shown below are 23 T cell receptor beta chains from a single sample sequenced in a study of cytomegalovirus exposure and HLA in healthy donors. TCRdb's table, derived via immunoSEQ multiplex PCR, lists solely in-frame clones and lacks some. The repertoire holds around 250,000 clones, with around 87% as singletons. Sequencing input: PBMCs. Receptors were obtained from a woman under 30 in good health and CMV-seronegative.

This rearrangement joins TRBV29-1 to TRBJ2-3; tentatively, D is TRBD2 (5 bases). Per germline, CDR1 SQVTM and CDR2 ANQGSEA. Trimming left V 4 bases short and J 0 bases short, with 11 bases between. The CDR3 contains 14 residues. CDR3 amino acids: CSVGGQRSTDTQYF. CDR3 coding DNA: TGCAGCGTTGGAGGTCAGCGGAGCACAGATACGCAGTATTTT.

The chain carries TRBV28 and TRBJ2-7, with a tentative D call TRBD2 (6 bases). V shed 6 bases and J shed 1 base, with 13 bases lying between them. The CDR3 extends over 14 amino acids. Germline V gene data show CDR1 as MDHEN and CDR2 as SYDVKM. CDR3 DNA: TGTGCCAGCAGGCTGGGCGGGGAGTCCTACGAGCAGTACTTC. This encodes CASRLGGESYEQYF.

The V gene is TRBV2, the J gene TRBJ2-3; D is uncertain. V shed 1 base and J shed 5 bases, with 4 bases lying between them. The CDR3 totals 12 residues. Germline V gene sequence: CDR1 SNHLY, CDR2 FYNNEI. The DNA for the CDR3 is TGTGCCAGCAGTGAAGGAGGAGATACGCAGTATTTT. Its translation: CASSEGGDTQYF.

The chain uses TRBV7-6 and TRBJ1-1, with a possible D match to TRBD1 (6 bases). The CDR3 consists of 14 residues. Germline loops: CDR1 SGHVS, CDR2 FNYEAQ. Trimming took off 0 bases at V and 3 bases at J, with 8 bases between the two ends. The CDR3 sequence is CASSLAAGDTEAFF. The CDR3, as DNA: TGTGCCAGCAGCTTAGCCGCAGGGGACACTGAAGCTTTCTTT.

CDR3 bases: TGTGCCAGCAGTAAACTAAGCGGCACCTCCTACGAGCAGTACGTC. Amino acids: CASSKLSGTSYEQYV. J is TRBJ2-7 and V is TRBV28; a possible D gene is TRBD2 (5 bases). The CDR3 has 15 residues. The germline CDR1 and CDR2 sequences are MDHEN and SYDVKM. V lost 5 bases and J lost 0, with 14 bases in between.

The chain's CDR3 is CASSYSLATDTQYF. Here the CDR3 DNA reads TGTGCCAGCAGTTACTCACTAGCAACAGATACGCAGTATTTT. This chain connects TRBV6-5 to TRBJ2-3; the D gene is possibly TRBD2 (6 bases). Germline V gives CDR1 MNHEY, CDR2 SVGAGI. Between the trimmed V and J ends, which lost 0 bases and 3 bases, there was a span of 7 bases. The CDR3 is 14 amino acids.

The gene calls are TRBV9 and TRBJ2-1; 7 bases align to TRBD2. Losses at the gene ends were 0 bases for V and 4 bases for J; bases not matched to a gene: 10. Germline assignment: CDR1 SGDLS and CDR2 YYNGEE. The CDR3 is 17 amino acids. The CDR3 DNA follows: TGTGCCAGCAGCGTAGGAGCGGGGACCTCCCTGTACAATGAGCAGTTCTTC. It specifies CASSVGAGTSLYNEQFF.

The chain carries TRBV7-8 and TRBJ2-1; 8 bases are a match to TRBD2. Germline CDR1 SGHVS, CDR2 FQNEAQ. The CDR3 totals 15 residues. Trimming took 3 bases from V and 1 from J; bases not matched to a gene: 2. In DNA, the CDR3 is TGTGCCAGCAGCTTTAGCGGGGAATCCTACAATGAGCAGTTCTTC. Translation gives CASSFSGESYNEQFF. Full variable domain (missing parts from reference TRBV7-8 and TRBJ2-1): GAGVSQSPRYKVAKRGQDVALRCDPISGHVSLFWYQQALGQGPEFLTYFQNEAQLDKSGLPSDRFFAERPEGSVSTLKIQRTQQEDSAVYLCASSFSGESYNEQFFGPGTRLTVL.

The chain uses TRBV7-6 and TRBJ1-1, with 7 positions matching TRBD1. Germline trimming cut 1 base from V and 7 bases from J; bases unmatched to any gene: 9. This CDR3 contains 15 residues. The V gene's germline CDR1 is SGHVS and CDR2 FNYEAQ. CDR3 residues: CASSLGVSGGHEAFF. CDR3 in DNA: TGTGCCAGCAGCTTAGGGGTGTCAGGGGGACATGAAGCTTTCTTT.

This clone was detected only once. The chain employs TRBV28 and TRBJ1-3; possible D gene TRBD1, 5 bases. The germline CDR1 and CDR2 sequences are MDHEN and SYDVKM. The length of the CDR3 is 14 residues. Trimming pared 3 bases from V and 2 bases from J, leaving 8 bases between. The CDR3 sequence: CASSFGGTGNTIYF. CDR3 nucleotide sequence: TGTGCCAGCAGTTTCGGGGGTACTGGAAACACCATATATTTT.

The chain couples TRBV30 to TRBJ1-6; TRBD1 agrees at 8 bases. Germline-derived CDR1 and CDR2 are GTSNPN and SVGIG (reference sequence). The CDR3 spans 16 residues. Unmatched junction bases numbered 10, after V lost 2 bases and J lost 7 bases. In DNA, the CDR3 is TGTGCCTGGAGTTTCCCGCAGGGGGCGAAAAATTCACCCCTCCACTTT. Translation gives CAWSFPQGAKNSPLHF.

This chain connects TRBV27 to TRBJ1-4; TRBD1 aligns across 9 bases. The CDR3 length is 18 residues. Per the germline V gene, CDR1 is MNHEY and CDR2 is SMNVEV (reference sequence). Losses at the gene ends were 2 bases for V and 3 bases for J; bases not matched to a gene: 10. Here the CDR3 reads CASSLLPGQGDSNEKLFF. The CDR3 nucleotides are TGTGCCAGCAGTTTACTCCCGGGACAGGGAGATTCTAATGAAAAACTGTTTTTT.

This clone was recorded only once. This rearrangement joins TRBV28 to TRBJ2-6; 8 bases align to TRBD1. The V segment lost 5 bases and the J segment 0 bases; nucleotides outside the gene matches: 9. Germline CDR1 reads MDHEN; CDR2 reads SYDVKM. The CDR3 extends over 18 amino acids. The DNA for the CDR3 is TGTGCCAGCAGTCCCCCCCAGGGGGCTCCCTCTGGGGCCAACGTCCTGACTTTC. As protein: CASSPPQGAPSGANVLTF.

This clone was detected once. The chain is built from TRBV28 and TRBJ2-1; 7 nucleotides align to TRBD1. This CDR3 comprises 14 residues. Germline V gene data show CDR1 as MDHEN and CDR2 as SYDVKM. Trimming took 6 bases from V and 8 from J; bases not matched to a gene: 10. The DNA for the CDR3 is TGTGCCAGCAGCTATTGGACAGGAGGCGATGAGCAGTTCTTC. It codes for CASSYWTGGDEQFF.

The rearrangement joins TRBV4-2 to TRBJ2-2, with D unresolved. CDR3 length: 17 amino acids. V was shortened by 0 bases and J by 7 bases, with 18 bases between the two germline ends. The germline CDR1 and CDR2 sequences are LGHNA and YNFKEQ. The CDR3 here is CASSQDELTPLYGELFF. CDR3 sequence (DNA): TGTGCCAGCAGCCAAGATGAACTAACCCCCCTTTACGGGGAGCTGTTTTTT.

The V call is TRBV11-2, the J call TRBJ1-1; D is perhaps TRBD1 (6 bases). The CDR3 is made up of 13 amino acids. Germline assignment: CDR1 SGHAT and CDR2 FQNNGV. V lost 3 bases to trimming and J lost 4 bases, with 9 bases between them. CDR3 loop: CASSLDSPTEAFF. CDR3 nucleotide sequence: TGTGCCAGCAGCTTGGACAGTCCCACTGAAGCTTTCTTT.

The J gene is TRBJ2-5, the V gene TRBV11-2; the D gene is possibly TRBD1 (6 bases). Germline CDR1 is SGHAT and CDR2 is FQNNGV. V was shortened by 2 bases and J by 3 bases, with 10 bases between the two germline ends. The CDR3 extends over 14 amino acids. CDR3 residues: CASSLQGREETQYF. The CDR3 coding sequence is TGTGCCAGCAGCTTACAGGGGCGTGAAGAGACCCAGTACTTC. Full variable domain (remainder filled in from reference TRBV11-2 and TRBJ2-5): EAGVAQSPRYKIIEKRQSVAFWCNPISGHATLYWYQQILGQGPKLLIQFQNNGVVDDSQLPKDRFSAERLKGVDSTLKIQPAKLEDSAVYLCASSLQGREETQYFGPGTRLLVL.

In its sample, this clone was seen a few times. The chain uses TRBV25-1 and TRBJ1-1; 9 bases map to TRBD1. The CDR3 has 13 residues. Germline V lookup: CDR1 MGHDK, CDR2 SYGVNS. With V trimmed by 9 bases and J by 4 bases, 6 bases remained unmatched. In nucleotides, the CDR3 is TGTGCCAGTCGGGACAGGGTTGTCACTGAAGCTTTCTTT. Amino acid sequence: CASRDRVVTEAFF.

The rearrangement joins TRBV7-2 to TRBJ2-1; tentative D call: TRBD1 (5 bases). The V end was cut by 3 bases, the J end by 9 bases, with 18 bases between. The length of the CDR3 is 15 residues. CDR1 is SGHTA and CDR2 is FQGNSA in the germline V gene. CDR3 amino acids: CASSFNTAGLGEQFF. DNA of the CDR3: TGTGCCAGCAGCTTCAACACAGCAGGGTTGGGTGAGCAGTTCTTC.

The table lists this clone with a few counts. V is TRBV6-1 and J is TRBJ1-2, with D unresolved. The germline V gene encodes CDR1 MNHNS and CDR2 SASEGT. The CDR3 has 12 amino acids. Trimming removed 8 bases from V and 8 bases from J, with 15 bases in between. The CDR3 coding sequence is TGTGCCAGCGTCCGCGGTCTCACGGGCTACACCTTC. Translated: CASVRGLTGYTF.

V gene TRBV28 combines with J gene TRBJ1-1; D perhaps matches TRBD1 (6 bases). There are 17 residues in the CDR3. The germline V gene has CDR1 MDHEN and CDR2 SYDVKM. Trimming removed 1 base from V and 5 bases from J, with 20 bases in between. Here the CDR3 reads CASSLYGDTVRGTEAFF. In nucleotides, the CDR3 is TGTGCCAGCAGTTTATATGGGGACACCGTTAGGGGAACTGAAGCTTTCTTT.

V and J are TRBV15 and TRBJ1-3; D is unclear. Between the trimmed V and J ends, which lost 3 bases and 0 bases, there was a span of 9 bases. The CDR3 extends over 15 amino acids. CDR1 and CDR2 from the germline V gene are LNHNV and YYDKDF (reference sequence). The CDR3, as DNA: TGTGCCACCAGCAGGGACTTAGACTCTGGAAACACCATATATTTT. Protein sequence: CATSRDLDSGNTIYF.

This clone was recorded a few times. The chain recombines TRBV30 with TRBJ1-5, with 7 bases fitting TRBD1. The CDR3 consists of 14 residues. The germline V gene encodes CDR1 GTSNPN and CDR2 SVGIG (reference sequence). With V trimmed by 2 bases and J by 3 bases, 4 bases remained unmatched. CDR3 in DNA: TGTGCCTGGAGTCGGGACAGATTCAATCAGCCCCAGCATTTT. Translating it yields CAWSRDRFNQPQHF.